This T cell receptor (beta chain) was found in a study of blood T cell repertoires in COVID-19. Germline V gene lookup returns CDR1 SNHLY and CDR2 FYNNEI. The CDR3 runs to 14 residues. Trimming pared 4 bases from V and 0 bases from J, leaving 10 bases between. The method was immunoSEQ multiplex PCR; TCRdb's version includes in-frame clones alone and lacks a portion of them. This sample has around 100,000 clones, with about 91% found just once. The source of this sequence is a man aged 18 to 30 with acute or convalescent COVID-19. This chain connects TRBV2 to TRBJ2-7; D is possibly TRBD1 (6 bases). Sequenced: peripheral blood. The CDR3, as DNA: TGTGCCAGCAGTGCCGACAGGAGCTCCTACGAGCAGTACTTC. This translates into CASSADRSSYEQYF.